The 14 T cell receptor beta chains presented below share a single source sample, sequenced in a study of prognosis after radiotherapy for stage I lung cancer. The study amplified the TCR beta CDR3 region from genomic DNA. This amplification was carried out by two rounds of multiplex PCR. Each TRBV and TRBJ gene had its own primer in the first PCR round. TCRdb analysed the multiplex PCR reads with MiXCR anew, one entry per CDR3 protein. The top ten hold about 40% of the sample, which has approximately 15,000 distinct CDR3 sequences, 35% to 45% seen once. Material: PBMCs, obtained before or after stereotactic body radiation therapy (not recorded which). Every receptor here comes from a donor aged 50 or older with non-small cell lung cancer.

This clonotype is medium-sized. V usage is TRBV6-2 or TRBV6-3 and J usage is TRBJ2-1; 11 bases fit TRBD2. Germline trimming cut 5 bases from V and 6 bases from J; bases unmatched to any gene: 6. The CDR3 spans 15 residues. The germline gives CDR1 MNHEY, CDR2 SVGEGT. CDR3 in DNA: TGTGCCAGCAGTGGACTAGCGGGTGGGGGCAATGAGCAGTTCTTC. As protein: CASSGLAGGGNEQFF.

The V and J genes are TRBV28 and TRBJ2-3; a weak D match, TRBD1 (6 bases). Deletions cut 3 bases from V and 4 bases from J, with 14 bases between. The CDR3 sequence is 15 residues long. Germline values: CDR1 MDHEN, CDR2 SYDVKM. The CDR3 spells CASSFQDSLPDTQYF. The CDR3 DNA sequence: TGTGCCAGCAGTTTCCAGGACAGTCTCCCAGATACGCAGTATTTT.

This clonotype was seen ten or more times. Germline and junction disagree at one end, which may indicate a read error. The V gene is TRBV12-3 or TRBV12-4, the J gene TRBJ1-1; 8 bases align to TRBD1. This CDR3 is 14 amino acids long. The CDR3: CAGSLSAGGAEAFF. The CDR3 DNA sequence: TGTGCCGGCAGTTTATCGGCAGGGGGCGCTGAAGCTTTCTTT.

The chain carries TRBV5-1 and TRBJ2-7; 8 nucleotides agree with TRBD1. The trim removed 4 bases at V and 2 bases at J, leaving 5 bases unmatched. Germline V gene data show CDR1 as SGHRS and CDR2 as YFSETQ. The CDR3 extends over 14 amino acids. CDR3 sequence (DNA): TGCGCCAGCAGCGACGGACAGGGAACCTACGAGCAGTACTTC. This gives the protein CASSDGQGTYEQYF.

The J gene is TRBJ2-3, the V gene TRBV20-1, with TRBD2 as a possible D gene (6 bases). Trimming stripped 3 bases from V and 4 bases from J, with 8 bases between. This CDR3 spans 12 amino acids. Per germline, CDR1 DFQATT and CDR2 SNEGSKA (reference sequence). CDR3 protein: CSASGGPDTQYF. CDR3 sequence (DNA): TGCAGTGCTAGCGGGGGACCAGATACGCAGTATTTT.

Only one count was recorded for this clonotype. V gene TRBV13 combines with J gene TRBJ1-1, with a weak D call TRBD1 (6 bases). Germline CDR1 is PRHDT and CDR2 is FYEKMQ (reference sequence). This CDR3 has 15 residues. V lost 2 bases, J lost 0 bases, and 10 bases lay in between. The CDR3 loop reads CASSLSDRMNTEAFF. The CDR3 DNA reads TGTGCCAGCAGCTTATCGGACAGAATGAACACTGAAGCTTTCTTT.

This clonotype came up many times. The V and J genes are TRBV4-1 and TRBJ2-3, with 9 bases matching TRBD1. The CDR3 spans 15 residues. Germline-derived CDR1 and CDR2 are MGHRA and YSYEKL. After removal of 2 bases from V and 8 bases from J, the junction contained 8 bases not matched to a gene. CDR3 sequence reads: CASSQPDRGEGTQYF. The CDR3 DNA is TGCGCCAGCAGCCAACCGGACAGGGGAGAGGGTACGCAGTATTTT.

The table lists this clonotype with many counts. The genes are TRBV5-1 and TRBJ1-2, with unresolved D. From germline, CDR1 is SGHRS and CDR2 YFSETQ. This CDR3 has 13 residues. Between the trimmed V and J ends, which lost 0 bases and 4 bases, there was a span of 7 bases. Here the CDR3 reads CASSLEPLYGYTF. The DNA of the CDR3 is TGCGCCAGCAGCTTGGAACCGCTCTATGGCTACACCTTC.

This sequence joins TRBV29-1 and TRBJ1-1, with D perhaps matching TRBD1 (5 bases). The CDR3 runs to 14 residues. Per germline, CDR1 SQVTM and CDR2 ANQGSEA. Trimming removed 7 bases from V and 0 bases from J, with 15 bases in between. DNA of the CDR3: TGCAGCGCTACCCCGGGACTCTTGAACACTGAAGCTTTCTTT. Its translation is CSATPGLLNTEAFF.

This clonotype has a count of ten or more. The gene calls are TRBV5-1 and TRBJ2-7; 8 nucleotides match TRBD1. This CDR3 contains 15 residues. The V gene's germline CDR1 is SGHRS and CDR2 YFSETQ. V lost 1 base to trimming and J lost 4 bases; unmatched junction nucleotides: 7. The CDR3 DNA reads as TGCGCCAGCAGCTTGAGGGCAGGGGGCGAGTACGAGCAGTACTTC. Its translation: CASSLRAGGEYEQYF.

By frequency in the sample, this clonotype is medium-sized. The CDR3, as DNA: TGTGCCAGCAGCTTAGACGTCCAGCAACGCTACGAGCAGTACTTC. It yields the protein CASSLDVQQRYEQYF. The V and J genes are TRBV11-2 and TRBJ2-7; D is undetermined. The CDR3 runs to 15 residues. Trimming stripped 0 bases from V and 3 bases from J, with 12 bases between. Per the germline V gene, CDR1 is SGHAT and CDR2 is FQNNGV.

The CDR3 DNA follows: TGTGCCAGCAGTTGGACAGGGGACTATGGCTACACCTTC. This translates into CASSWTGDYGYTF. V is TRBV6-2 or TRBV6-3 and J is TRBJ1-2; 9 bases fit TRBD1. With 4 bases clipped from V and 3 bases from J, the junction kept 0 bases outside the gene matches. The CDR3 is 13 amino acids. The V gene's germline CDR1 is MNHEY and CDR2 SVGEGT.

This clonotype was detected many times. The J gene is TRBJ2-7, the V gene TRBV4-1; 8 bases are a match to TRBD1. Germline-derived CDR1 and CDR2 are MGHRA and YSYEKL. The junction had 11 bases not matched to a gene; V was cut back by 0 bases and J by 1 base. The CDR3 length is 18 residues. CDR3 coding DNA: TGCGCCAGCAGCCAAGATCCCCCCGGACAGGGTGGATCCTACGAGCAGTACTTC. Its translation is CASSQDPPGQGGSYEQYF.

Concerning this clonotype: A far larger clone is only one base removed, so a read error is likely. The chain recombines TRBV14 with TRBJ2-2; 7 bases map to TRBD2. Germline loops: CDR1 SGHDN, CDR2 FVKESK. This CDR3 region has 14 residues. V was pared by 6 bases and J by 4 bases, with 5 bases of the junction left unmatched. The DNA of the CDR3 is TGTGCCAGCAGGATACTAGCGACCACCGGGGAGCTGTTTTTT. It codes for CASRILATTGELFF.